These 13 T cell receptor beta chains were sequenced from one sample in a study of shared clonotypes between healthy human individuals. Measured with immunoSEQ multiplex PCR; TCRdb has only the in-frame clones, and not every one. The sample has roughly 2.6 million clones; approximately 94% are singletons. What was sequenced was naive CD4+ T cells sorted from blood. Specified subset: CD45RA+ positively selected. These TCRs come from a man aged 18 to 30 in good health.

The J gene is TRBJ1-5, the V gene TRBV18; 8 bases are a match to TRBD1. The CDR3 loop spans 16 amino acids. Germline V CDR1 and CDR2: KGHSH, LQKENI. V trimming: 5 bases; J trimming: 4 bases; junction bases outside the gene matches: 10. CDR3 nucleotides: TGTGCCAGCTCAGCGGACAGGGAAGGCCTTAATCAGCCCCAGCATTTT. Amino acid sequence: CASSADREGLNQPQHF.

The rearrangement links TRBV6-5 to TRBJ1-1, with unresolved D. The V end lost 6 bases, the J end lost 0 bases, and 14 bases lay between the germline ends. Germline values: CDR1 MNHEY, CDR2 SVGAGI. This CDR3 has 15 residues. CDR3 loop: CASSRPWTVNTEAFF. CDR3 sequence (DNA): TGTGCCAGCAGCCGTCCTTGGACGGTGAACACTGAAGCTTTCTTT.

The chain has TRBV7-9 and TRBJ2-5, with TRBD2 identical over 12 bases. Germline CDR1 SEHNR, CDR2 FQNEAQ (reference sequence). The V segment lost 5 bases and the J segment 6 bases; nucleotides outside the gene matches: 13. The CDR3 has 17 amino acids. CDR3 sequence (DNA): TGTGCCAGCAGCCGAGGACTAGCGGGACCTCTTCATCAGACCCAGTACTTC. Encoded protein: CASSRGLAGPLHQTQYF.

This chain joins TRBV4-1 and TRBJ2-7; TRBD2 matches at 13 bases. Germline-derived CDR1 and CDR2 are MGHRA and YSYEKL. Trimming took 2 bases from V and 3 from J; bases not matched to a gene: 7. The CDR3 runs to 17 residues. CDR3 sequence (DNA): TGCGCCAGCAGCCAAAACTTGGGACTAGCGGGGAACTACGAGCAGTACTTC. It translates to CASSQNLGLAGNYEQYF.

The rearrangement uses TRBV5-1 and TRBJ1-2; D call uncertain. The CDR3 length is 14 residues. Germline assignment: CDR1 SGHRS and CDR2 YFSETQ. Deletions cut 4 bases from V and 2 bases from J, with 12 bases between. The CDR3 nucleotides are TGCGCCAGCAGCATCTGGACGGAAAACTATGGCTACACCTTC. Residues: CASSIWTENYGYTF. Full variable domain (rest looked up from reference TRBV5-1 and TRBJ1-2): KAGVTQTPRYLIKTRGQQVTLSCSPISGHRSVSWYQQTPGQGLQFLFEYFSETQRNKGNFPGRFSGRQFSNSRSEMNVSTLELGDSALYLCASSIWTENYGYTFGSGTRLTVV.

CDR3 DNA: TGTGCCAGCAGTGAAGCGTGGGGTTCGGGATACACCTTC. It is translated as CASSEAWGSGYTF. The V gene is TRBV6-1, the J gene TRBJ1-2; D is uncertain. The V and J ends lost 0 bases and 11 bases respectively, with 13 bases between them. The CDR3 contains 13 residues. In germline, CDR1 is MNHNS, CDR2 SASEGT.

This clone was observed a handful of times. The chain joins TRBV28 to TRBJ1-5; no firm D call. Per the germline V gene, CDR1 is MDHEN and CDR2 is SYDVKM. CDR3 length: 12 amino acids. The V and J ends lost 6 bases and 6 bases respectively, with 9 bases between them. As DNA, the CDR3 is TGTGCCAGCAGCCTGAGTCTTCAGCCCCAGCATTTT. As protein: CASSLSLQPQHF.

CDR3 nucleotides: TGTGCCAGCAGCTCCCCTTCCTACGAGCAGTACTTC. Translating it yields CASSSPSYEQYF. The V gene is TRBV13, the J gene TRBJ2-7, with D hard to call. This CDR3 comprises 12 residues. Trimming left V 4 bases short and J 1 base short, with 5 bases between. Per germline, CDR1 PRHDT and CDR2 FYEKMQ (reference sequence).

J is TRBJ1-2 and V is TRBV11-2; no reliable D call. The V end lost 0 bases, the J end lost 3 bases, and 8 bases lay between the germline ends. The CDR3 consists of 14 residues. Germline lookup yields CDR1 SGHAT and CDR2 FQNNGV. In DNA form, the CDR3 reads TGTGCCAGCAGCTTAGATGGTTCGGACTATGGCTACACCTTC. Its protein product is CASSLDGSDYGYTF.

The V gene is TRBV29-1, the J gene TRBJ1-5; D call uncertain. The V end was cut by 5 bases, the J end by 1 base, with 9 bases between. The CDR3 is 13 amino acids. Germline-derived CDR1 and CDR2 are SQVTM and ANQGSEA. The CDR3 loop reads CSVRATSNQPQHF. The CDR3 DNA reads TGCAGCGTTCGGGCTACAAGCAATCAGCCCCAGCATTTT.

The table lists this clone with a count of one. Other DNA sequences in this sample translate to the same CDR3. The chain links TRBV19 to TRBJ2-2; the D gene is possibly TRBD1 (5 bases). Germline V gene data show CDR1 as LNHDA and CDR2 as SQIVND (reference sequence). This CDR3 has 15 residues. Trimming took off 2 bases at V and 2 bases at J, with 9 bases between the two ends. CDR3 nucleotides: TGTGCCAGTAGTATACAGGGTAGTAACACCGGGGAGCTGTTTTTT. Translated, it gives CASSIQGSNTGELFF.

The chain recombines TRBV18 with TRBJ2-7, with D perhaps matching TRBD2 (6 bases). The germline V gene has CDR1 KGHSH and CDR2 LQKENI. The CDR3 is 14 amino acids. With 4 bases removed from V and 2 bases from J, the gap between germline ends came to 12 bases. The CDR3 nucleotides read TGTGCCAGCTCACTCCCGACTAGTACCTACGAGCAGTACTTC. Translation: CASSLPTSTYEQYF.

About this clone: The same CDR3 can be traced to other DNA sequences in this sample. The chain couples TRBV30 to TRBJ1-6, with D perhaps TRBD1 (6 bases). The germline CDR1 and CDR2 sequences are GTSNPN and SVGIG (reference sequence). Trimming stripped 4 bases from V and 9 bases from J, with 13 bases between. The CDR3 extends over 13 amino acids. CDR3 residues: CAWKEQGGSPLHF. CDR3 bases: TGTGCCTGGAAGGAACAGGGAGGTTCACCCCTCCACTTT.